This T cell receptor (beta chain) came from a study of blood T cell repertoires in COVID-19. At the level of the study: Whether acute or convalescent, the COVID-19 samples came from the United States, Italy and Spain. The cDNA or gDNA used as material had been derived from T cells, B-cell-depleted T cells, or PBMCs.

The CDR3 has 17 amino acids. V dropped 10 bases and J dropped 5; count of bases not matched to a gene: 17. The germline CDR1 and CDR2 sequences are ENHRY and SYGVKD. Authors' data handling: By means of reference gene primer amplification, nucleated cell counts were estimated. Data came from immunoSEQ multiplex PCR; TCRdb stores just in-frame clones and leaves some out. V, J and clone size are taken as reported in that table, and D and trimming were inferred from the DNA itself. The table has some 210,000 clones, over 70% seen once. This clone was seen more than once but under ten times. The genes are TRBV10-3 and TRBJ1-5, with TRBD1 matching over 10 bases. Sequences were obtained from peripheral blood. This clonotype was sampled from a man aged 50-59 years with active or convalescent COVID-19. The CDR3: CATLSGTGARVDQPQHF. The CDR3 region has the DNA TGTGCCACCCTTTCCGGGACAGGGGCGAGGGTTGATCAGCCCCAGCATTTT.